A selection of T cell receptor beta chains follows, all from one sample in a study of blood T cell repertoires in COVID-19. Here immunoSEQ multiplex PCR was the method, and the copy in TCRdb shows in-frame clones only, minus some. The sample lists about 320,000 clones; roughly 90% were seen once. The sequenced material came from PBMCs or T cells enriched from blood (not recorded which). Receptors originate from a man in his sixties who had recovered from COVID-19. CDR3s include the opening cysteine and the closing phenylalanine or tryptophan. A D gene is named only where the DNA matches it firmly. Clone size is not always given. Where it is, it says once, few, many or a class for expanded clones.

v_gene: TRBV2
d_gene: .
j_gene: TRBJ2-7
abundance: .
CDR3nt: TGTGCCAGCAGTCCGGGATCTCCTTACGAGCAGTACTTC
CDR3aa: CASSPGSPYEQYF

v_gene: TRBV11-3
d_gene: TRBD2
j_gene: TRBJ2-7
abundance: .
CDR3nt: TGTGCCAGCAGCTTAGAGAGCGGGAGGAACTACGAGCAGTACTTC
CDR3aa: CASSLESGRNYEQYF

v_gene: TRBV5-1
d_gene: TRBD2
j_gene: TRBJ2-3
abundance: .
CDR3nt: TGCGCCAGCTGTTTCGATAGCGGGAGGACAGATACGCAGTATTTT
CDR3aa: CASCFDSGRTDTQYF

v_gene: TRBV28
d_gene: .
j_gene: TRBJ2-2
abundance: .
CDR3nt: TGTGCCAGCAGTTTCGGTAACACCGGGGAGCTGTTTTTT
CDR3aa: CASSFGNTGELFF

v_gene: TRBV7-9
d_gene: .
j_gene: TRBJ1-4
abundance: .
CDR3nt: TGTGCCAGCAGCTTAGTTTCAGGGTTAGAAAATGAAAAACTGTTTTTT
CDR3aa: CASSLVSGLENEKLFF

v_gene: TRBV18
d_gene: .
j_gene: TRBJ1-4
abundance: .
CDR3nt: TGTGCCAGCTCACAAGGACAGCCTAATGAAAAACTGTTTTTT
CDR3aa: CASSQGQPNEKLFF

v_gene: TRBV7-3
d_gene: TRBD1
j_gene: TRBJ1-1
abundance: .
CDR3nt: TGTGCCAGCAGCCCCTCCGAATTACAGGGGTCCCCGAACACTGAAGCTTTCTTT
CDR3aa: CASSPSELQGSPNTEAFF

v_gene: TRBV5-1
d_gene: TRBD1
j_gene: TRBJ1-2
abundance: .
CDR3nt: TGCGCCAGCAGCGAGGGACAGGGGCTACCCTCTAACTATGGCTACACCTTC
CDR3aa: CASSEGQGLPSNYGYTF

v_gene: TRBV11-3
d_gene: TRBD2
j_gene: TRBJ2-2
abundance: once
CDR3nt: TGTGCCAGCAGCCCCCGGAGCGGGGACACCGGGGAGCTGTTTTTT
CDR3aa: CASSPRSGDTGELFF

v_gene: TRBV5-1
d_gene: TRBD2
j_gene: TRBJ2-3
abundance: .
CDR3nt: TGCGCCAGCAGCCAAAGAACTAGCGGGACGGCAGATACGCAGTATTTT
CDR3aa: CASSQRTSGTADTQYF

v_gene: TRBV10-3
d_gene: TRBD2
j_gene: TRBJ2-3
abundance: .
CDR3nt: TGTGCCATCAATGTAGGGAGGGAACCCACAGATACGCAGTATTTT
CDR3aa: CAINVGREPTDTQYF

v_gene: TRBV5-4
d_gene: .
j_gene: TRBJ1-2
abundance: .
CDR3nt: TGTGCCAGCACCGAGCGGGGGAAATTGGTGGGCTATGGCTACACCTTC
CDR3aa: CASTERGKLVGYGYTF